The next 4 T cell receptor beta chains were all read from a single sample in a study of blood T cells in healthy people across ages. The second PCR ran roughly 6 to 12 cycles with a sample-barcoded 5' primer and J-beta primers. MiXCR was run by TCRdb on the 5' RACE reads, yielding one entry per CDR3 protein. The table has some 800,000 distinct CDR3 sequences, about 42% seen once. Sequencing was done on a sample of blood. The receptors derive from a man aged 60 to 69 in good health.

The rearrangement links TRBV20-1 to TRBJ1-5; 9 positions match TRBD1. After removal of 0 bases from V and 10 bases from J, the junction contained 10 bases not matched to a gene. Germline-derived CDR1 and CDR2 are DFQATT and SNEGSKA (reference sequence). CDR3 length: 15 amino acids. The CDR3 loop is CSARDSGTGYEPQHF. Here the CDR3 DNA reads TGCAGTGCTAGAGATTCCGGGACAGGGTATGAACCCCAGCATTTT.

This clonotype was seen only once. Since a much larger clone is just one base distant, this may be a read error. The rearrangement uses TRBV29-1 and TRBJ2-1; no clear D. V was shortened by 6 bases and J by 6 bases, with 15 bases between the two germline ends. In germline, CDR1 is SQVTM, CDR2 ANQGSEA. The CDR3 has 13 residues. CDR3 sequence (DNA): TGCAGCGTCGCACATGGAATTGGCAATGAGCAGTTCTTC. This translates into CSVAHGIGNEQFF.

CDR3 DNA sequence: TGCGCCAGCAGCCAAGATATGCCAAGACGGTATGGCTACACCTTC. This sequence encodes CASSQDMPRRYGYTF. The chain couples TRBV4-1 to TRBJ1-2; D is ambiguous. The germline V gene encodes CDR1 MGHRA and CDR2 YSYEKL. Trimming stripped 0 bases from V and 5 bases from J, with 13 bases between. The CDR3 has 15 amino acids.

The chain recombines TRBV5-1 with TRBJ1-1; D ambiguous. The V gene lost 0 bases and the J gene lost 8 bases, with 11 bases spanning the gap. Looked up from germline, CDR1 is SGHRS and CDR2 is YFSETQ. The CDR3 is 13 amino acids. CDR3 sequence (DNA): TGCGCCAGCAGCTTGGCCGGCAGCTTAGAAGCTTTCTTT. Its protein product is CASSLAGSLEAFF.